These 8 T cell receptor beta chains came from one sample sequenced in a study of CD8+ T cells in alopecia areata. Reverse transcription of extracted RNA yielded cDNA, which provided the sequencing template. Measured with immunoSEQ multiplex PCR; TCRdb has only the in-frame clones, and not every one. The sample comprises 200,000 to 250,000 clones, more than 45% of which are singletons, and approximately 1.4% rests with the top ten. The treatment: oral pan-JAK inhibitor, 5-10 mg twice daily. The input for sequencing was CD4+ T cells sorted from blood, taken at week 4, from a patient treated with tofacitinib. The receptors were sampled from a human donor with alopecia areata.

This sequence joins TRBV5-6 and TRBJ1-2; no definite D call. V was clipped by 2 bases and J by 7 bases, with 9 bases between them. The CDR3 is made up of 12 amino acids. The germline V gene encodes CDR1 SGHDT and CDR2 YYEEEE. The CDR3 DNA follows: TGTGCCAGCAGCTTACCGCCGAGTGGCTACACCTTC. Its translation is CASSLPPSGYTF.

This sequence joins TRBV2 and TRBJ2-7; D possibly corresponds to TRBD1 (5 bases). Trimming stripped 7 bases from V and 2 bases from J, with 12 bases between. This CDR3 is built from 13 residues. The germline V gene has CDR1 SNHLY and CDR2 FYNNEI. The CDR3 DNA reads as TGTGCCAGCACCTTAGACAGCGCCTACGAGCAGTACTTC. Protein: CASTLDSAYEQYF.

Only a few counts were recorded for this clone. The rearrangement links TRBV7-2 to TRBJ2-1; 7 nucleotides align to TRBD1. There are 14 residues in the CDR3. The V gene end was trimmed by 1 base and the J gene end by 9 bases; junction bases not matched to a gene: 6. Germline assignment: CDR1 SGHTA and CDR2 FQGNSA. In DNA form, the CDR3 reads TGTGCCAGCAGCTTAGAGGGGGCTGTTCCTGAGCAGTTCTTC. It encodes CASSLEGAVPEQFF.

The V call is TRBV10-3, the J call TRBJ1-1; TRBD1 aligns across 7 bases. The length of the CDR3 is 13 residues. Looked up from germline, CDR1 is ENHRY and CDR2 is SYGVKD. V shed 6 bases and J 1 base; nucleotides not matched to a gene: 2. CDR3 sequence: CAIRGTENTEAFF. CDR3 nucleotides: TGTGCCATCAGGGGGACAGAGAACACTGAAGCTTTCTTT.

This clone has a handful of counts. The J gene is TRBJ1-2, the V gene TRBV2, with 10 bases identical to TRBD1. Trimming cost V 8 bases and J 7 bases; bases outside gene matches: 13. The CDR3 is 15 residues long. Germline V CDR1 and CDR2: SNHLY, FYNNEI. The CDR3 region is CASANPPGQGLGYTF. CDR3 DNA sequence: TGTGCCAGCGCCAACCCCCCGGGACAGGGGCTTGGCTACACCTTC.

The chain couples TRBV11-2 to TRBJ1-2, with D hard to call. This CDR3 is built from 15 residues. Germline V gene data show CDR1 as SGHAT and CDR2 as FQNNGV. V lost 0 bases and J 4 bases, leaving 12 bases between the germline ends. The CDR3 DNA is TGTGCCAGCAGCTTAGATCATATGTACTCCTATGGCTACACCTTC. As protein: CASSLDHMYSYGYTF.

This clone was counted between two and nine times. This chain connects TRBV19 to TRBJ2-2; D unclear. The CDR3 loop spans 13 amino acids. Germline lookup yields CDR1 LNHDA and CDR2 SQIVND (reference sequence). V was trimmed by 3 bases and J by 5 bases, leaving 7 bases between them. In nucleotides, the CDR3 is TGTGCCAGTAGTATTTTGAGGACCGGGGAGCTGTTTTTT. It is translated as CASSILRTGELFF.

The rearrangement uses TRBV29-1 and TRBJ2-1; D is unresolved. CDR3 length: 14 amino acids. The germline V gene has CDR1 SQVTM and CDR2 ANQGSEA. V was shortened by 3 bases and J by 0 bases, with 9 bases between the two germline ends. Here the CDR3 DNA reads TGCAGCGTTGATGGAAAACGCTCCTACAATGAGCAGTTCTTC. This encodes CSVDGKRSYNEQFF.